Given below is one TCR beta chain in context. At one boundary the junction diverges from the germline segment, which might be a read error. The sample originates from a study of blood T cell repertoires in COVID-19. For the study at large: The United States, Italy and Spain were the sources of the acute and convalescent COVID-19 samples. T cells, B-cell-depleted T cells, or PBMCs supplied cDNA or gDNA.

How the authors handled the data: Estimated nucleated cell counts came from reference gene primer amplification. Assay used: immunoSEQ multiplex PCR; TCRdb lists only in-frame clones, some missing. That table is the source of V, J and clone size, and D and trimming were worked out from the DNA. The data show 160,000 or so clones, approximately 80% seen once. Sequenced sample: peripheral blood. The sequence was collected from a human donor in a cohort sampled during active COVID-19.

The DNA of the CDR3 is TGTGCCAGCAGCCTAGCGGGAGAGGGAGACAATGAGCAGTTCTTC. Translated: CASSLAGEGDNEQFF. V gene TRBV7-9 combines with J gene TRBJ2-1; 10 nucleotides match TRBD2. Germline CDR1 SEHNR, CDR2 FQNEAQ (reference sequence). The CDR3 extends over 15 amino acids. Together with reference TRBV7-9 and TRBJ2-1, the CDR3 gives the full variable domain: DTGVSQNPRHKITKRGQNVTFRCDPISEHNRLYWYRQTLGQGPEFLTYFQNEAQLEKSRLLSDRFSAERPKGSFSTLEIQRTEQGDSAMYLCASSLAGEGDNEQFFGPGTRLTVL.